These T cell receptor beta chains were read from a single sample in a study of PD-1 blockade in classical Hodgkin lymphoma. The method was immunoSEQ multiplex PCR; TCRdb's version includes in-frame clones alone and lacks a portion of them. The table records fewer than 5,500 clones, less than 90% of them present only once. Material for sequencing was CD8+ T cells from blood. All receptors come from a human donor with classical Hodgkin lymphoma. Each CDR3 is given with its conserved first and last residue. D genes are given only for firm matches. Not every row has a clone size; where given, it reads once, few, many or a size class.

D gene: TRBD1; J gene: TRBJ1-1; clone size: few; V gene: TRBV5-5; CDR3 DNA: TGTGCCAGCAGATCGGGACAGGCGAACACTGAAGCTTTCTTT; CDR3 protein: CASRSGQANTEAFF
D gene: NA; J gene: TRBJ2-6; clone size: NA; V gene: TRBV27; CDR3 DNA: TGTGCCAGCAAATCCAGGACGGGGGCCAACGTCCTGACTTTC; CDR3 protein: CASKSRTGANVLTF
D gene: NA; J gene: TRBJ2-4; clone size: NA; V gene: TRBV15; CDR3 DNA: TGTGCCACCAGCAGAGTAGCGGTAGCGAACATTCAGTACTTC; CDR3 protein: CATSRVAVANIQYF
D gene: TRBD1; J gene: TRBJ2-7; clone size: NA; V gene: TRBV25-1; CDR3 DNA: TGTGCCAGCAGTGAACCCCCGGGACAGGCCGGTTGGGAGCAGTACTTC; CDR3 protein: CASSEPPGQAGWEQYF
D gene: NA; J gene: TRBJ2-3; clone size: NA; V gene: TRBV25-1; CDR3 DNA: TGTGCCAGCAGTGTAGGGGCAAGCACAGATACGCAGTATTTT; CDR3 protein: CASSVGASTDTQYF
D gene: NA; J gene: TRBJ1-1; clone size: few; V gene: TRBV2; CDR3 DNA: TGTGCCAGCAGTTCCTACCGGCGGAACACTGAAGCTTTCTTT; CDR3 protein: CASSSYRRNTEAFF
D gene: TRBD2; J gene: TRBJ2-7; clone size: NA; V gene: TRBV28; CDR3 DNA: TGTGCCAGCAGCGACTTTGCTAGCGGGAAGGAGGAGCAGTACTTC; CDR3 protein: CASSDFASGKEEQYF
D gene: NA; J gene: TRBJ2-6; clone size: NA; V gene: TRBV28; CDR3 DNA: TGTGCCAGCAGTCCTGACAGCTCTGGGGCCAACGTCCTGACTTTC; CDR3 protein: CASSPDSSGANVLTF
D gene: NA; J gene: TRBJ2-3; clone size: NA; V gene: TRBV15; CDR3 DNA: TGTGCCACCAGCAGAGGGTGGCAGACAGATACGCAGTATTTT; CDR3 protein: CATSRGWQTDTQYF
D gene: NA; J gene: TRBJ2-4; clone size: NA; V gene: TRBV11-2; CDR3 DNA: TGTGCCAGCAGCCGGATCAAAGGGGTTGTAAACATTCAGTACTTC; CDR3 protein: CASSRIKGVVNIQYF
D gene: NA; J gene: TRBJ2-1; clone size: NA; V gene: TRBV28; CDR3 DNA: TGTGCCAGCAGTCCGCGATCGGGTTCGGATGAGCAGTTCTTC; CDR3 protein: CASSPRSGSDEQFF
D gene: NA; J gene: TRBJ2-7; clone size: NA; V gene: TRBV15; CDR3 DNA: TGTGCCACTTTCGGGGGAGCCGAGCAGTACTTC; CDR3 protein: CATFGGAEQYF
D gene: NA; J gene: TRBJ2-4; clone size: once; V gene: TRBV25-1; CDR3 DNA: TGTGCCAGCAGTGAATGGAACAGTTTAGCCAAAAACATTCAGTACTTC; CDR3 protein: CASSEWNSLAKNIQYF
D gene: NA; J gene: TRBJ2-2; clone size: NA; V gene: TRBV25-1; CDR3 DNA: TGTGCCAGCAGTGAATATACAGACACCGGGGAGCTGTTTTTT; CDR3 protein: CASSEYTDTGELFF
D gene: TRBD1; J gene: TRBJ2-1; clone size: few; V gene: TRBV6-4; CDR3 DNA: TGTGCCAGCAGTGAAGAGGGGGCTCAACACAATGAGCAGTTCTTC; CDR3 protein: CASSEEGAQHNEQFF
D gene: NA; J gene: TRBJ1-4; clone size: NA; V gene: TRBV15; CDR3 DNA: TGTGCCACCAGCAGAGATCGACCGTTAGGCGAAAAACTGTTTTTT; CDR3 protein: CATSRDRPLGEKLFF
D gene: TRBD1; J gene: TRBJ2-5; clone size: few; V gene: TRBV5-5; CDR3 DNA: TGTGCCAGCAGACAGGGGATGGAGACCCAGTACTTC; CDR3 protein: CASRQGMETQYF
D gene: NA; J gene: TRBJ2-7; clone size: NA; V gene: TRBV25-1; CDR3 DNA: TGTGCCAGCGGCTCCGGGACGGTCACCTACGAGCAGTACTTC; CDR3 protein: CASGSGTVTYEQYF
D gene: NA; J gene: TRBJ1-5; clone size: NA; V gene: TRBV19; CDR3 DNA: TGTGCCAGTAGTGGCTTAGGTGTGGTTGAGCAGCCCCAGCATTTT; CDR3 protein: CASSGLGVVEQPQHF
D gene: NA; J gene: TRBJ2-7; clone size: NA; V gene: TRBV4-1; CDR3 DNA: TGCGCCAGCAGCCAAGGGCAGGGGTTGACCTACGAGCAGTACTTC; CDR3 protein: CASSQGQGLTYEQYF
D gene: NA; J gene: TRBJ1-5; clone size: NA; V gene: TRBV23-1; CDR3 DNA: TGCGCCAGCAGTCAACGGGTCAGCCAGCCCCAGCATTTT; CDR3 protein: CASSQRVSQPQHF
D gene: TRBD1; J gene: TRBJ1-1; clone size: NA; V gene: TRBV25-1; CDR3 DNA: TGTGCCAGCAGTGCACCGGGACAGGGGGCGTCTGAAGCTTTCTTT; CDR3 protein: CASSAPGQGASEAFF
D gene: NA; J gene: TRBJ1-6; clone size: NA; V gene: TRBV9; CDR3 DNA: TGTGCCAGCAGCGCGACAGAGTATAATTCACCCCTCCACTTT; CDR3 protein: CASSATEYNSPLHF
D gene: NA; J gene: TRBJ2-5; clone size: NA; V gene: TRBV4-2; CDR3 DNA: TGTGCCAGCAGCCAAGTTGGGGATCTCGGGACGAGCAGAGAGCAGTACTTC; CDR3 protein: CASSQVGDLGTSREQYF
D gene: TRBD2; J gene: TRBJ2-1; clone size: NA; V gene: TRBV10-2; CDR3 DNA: TGCGCCAGCCTGGCGGGAGGGCCCTCCTACAATGAGCAGTTCTTC; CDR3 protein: CASLAGGPSYNEQFF
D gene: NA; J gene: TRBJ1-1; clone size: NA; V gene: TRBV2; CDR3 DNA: TGTGCCAGCAAGCTGGGCGGGGCGGACACTGAAGCTTTCTTT; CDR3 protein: CASKLGGADTEAFF
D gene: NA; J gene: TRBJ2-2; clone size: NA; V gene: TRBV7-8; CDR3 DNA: TGTGCCAGCAGCCCAATCGACTTCAACACCGGGGAGCTGTTTTTT; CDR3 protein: CASSPIDFNTGELFF
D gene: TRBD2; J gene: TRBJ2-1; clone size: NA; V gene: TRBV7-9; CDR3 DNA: TGTGCCAGCAGACCCGGGACTAGCGGGAGAGGGAACAATGAGCAGTTCTTC; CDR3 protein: CASRPGTSGRGNNEQFF
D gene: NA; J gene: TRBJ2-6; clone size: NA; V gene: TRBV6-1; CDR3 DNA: TGTGCCAGCAGCGTGGAGAGGGCTGGGGCCAACGTCCTGACTTTC; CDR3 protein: CASSVERAGANVLTF
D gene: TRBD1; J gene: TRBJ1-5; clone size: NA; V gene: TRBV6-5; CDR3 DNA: TGTGCCAGCAGTTCAAGAACAGGGGCTCAAGTGCATTTT; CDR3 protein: CASSSRTGAQVHF
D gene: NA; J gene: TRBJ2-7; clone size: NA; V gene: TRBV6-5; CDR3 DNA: TGTGCCAGCAGTTCCCAGGTCACCTACGAGCAGTACTTC; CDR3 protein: CASSSQVTYEQYF
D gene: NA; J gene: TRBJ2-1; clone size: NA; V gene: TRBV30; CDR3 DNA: TGTGCCTGGAGTCTAGGATCCGGGATCAATGAGCAGTTCTTC; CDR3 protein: CAWSLGSGINEQFF
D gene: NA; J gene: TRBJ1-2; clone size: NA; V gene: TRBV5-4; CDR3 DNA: TGTGCCAGCAGCTTGACTTACCGCCAGGACTATGGCTACACCTTC; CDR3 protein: CASSLTYRQDYGYTF
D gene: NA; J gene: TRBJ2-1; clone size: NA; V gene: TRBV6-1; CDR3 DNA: TGTGCCAGCAGTGGTGGGAGTAGTGACTACAATGAGCAGTTCTTC; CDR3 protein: CASSGGSSDYNEQFF
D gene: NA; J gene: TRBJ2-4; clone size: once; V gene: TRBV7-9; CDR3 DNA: TGTGCCAGCAGCTTAGAGGGGGGCCAAAACATTCAGTACTTC; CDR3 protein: CASSLEGGQNIQYF
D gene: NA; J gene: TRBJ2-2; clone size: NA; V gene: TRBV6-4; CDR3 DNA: TGTGCCAGCAGTGAGGACCTCACCGGGGAGCTGTTTTTT; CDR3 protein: CASSEDLTGELFF
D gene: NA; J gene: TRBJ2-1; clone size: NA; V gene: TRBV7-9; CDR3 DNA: TGTGCCAGCAGCCCCGGACAGTACTCCTACAATGAGCAGTTCTTC; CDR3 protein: CASSPGQYSYNEQFF
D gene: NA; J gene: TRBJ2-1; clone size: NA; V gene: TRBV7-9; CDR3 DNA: TGTGCCAGCAGCTTAGTTGGGTTAACAGGGCTGAGTTCCTACAATGAGCAGTTCTTC; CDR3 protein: CASSLVGLTGLSSYNEQFF
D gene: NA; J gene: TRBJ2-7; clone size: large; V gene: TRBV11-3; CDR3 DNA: TGTGCCAGCAGCTTAGGGGAGCAGTACTTC; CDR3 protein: CASSLGEQYF
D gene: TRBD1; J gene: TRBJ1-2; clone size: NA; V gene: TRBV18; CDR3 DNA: TGTGCCAGCTCGTACCGGGACAGGATATATGGCTACACCTTC; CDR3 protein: CASSYRDRIYGYTF
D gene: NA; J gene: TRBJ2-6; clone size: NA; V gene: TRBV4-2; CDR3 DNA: TGTGCCAGCAGCCAAGCAGGGAGCTCTGGGGCCAACGTCCTGACTTTC; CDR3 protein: CASSQAGSSGANVLTF
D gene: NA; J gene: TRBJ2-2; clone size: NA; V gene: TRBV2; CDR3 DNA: TGTGCCAGCAGTCCGCTAGCGCCCGGGGAGCTGTTTTTT; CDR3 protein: CASSPLAPGELFF
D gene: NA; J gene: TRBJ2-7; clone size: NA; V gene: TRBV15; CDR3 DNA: TGTGCCACCAGCAGAGATAGGGACACGGGGAGCTCCTACGAGCAGTACTTC; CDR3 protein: CATSRDRDTGSSYEQYF
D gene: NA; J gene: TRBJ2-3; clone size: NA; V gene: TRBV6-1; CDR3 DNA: TGTGCCAGCAGTGAAGCAGGGAAGAGCACAGATACGCAGTATTTT; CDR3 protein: CASSEAGKSTDTQYF
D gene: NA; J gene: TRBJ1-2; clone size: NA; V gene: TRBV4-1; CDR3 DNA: TGCGCCAGCAGCCAAGTGGACGGATCCTATGGCTACACCTTC; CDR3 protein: CASSQVDGSYGYTF
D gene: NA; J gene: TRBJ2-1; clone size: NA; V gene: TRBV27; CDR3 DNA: TGTGCCAGCACCACGTGGGGGAATGAGCAGTTCTTC; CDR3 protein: CASTTWGNEQFF
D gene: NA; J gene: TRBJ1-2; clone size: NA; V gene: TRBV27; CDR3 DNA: TGTGCCAGCAGTTTATCCGGGGGATATGGCTACACCTTC; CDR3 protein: CASSLSGGYGYTF
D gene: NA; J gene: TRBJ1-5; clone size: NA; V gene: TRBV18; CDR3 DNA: TGTGCCAGCTCACCGGGGGGGGGCAATCAGCCCCAGCATTTT; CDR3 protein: CASSPGGGNQPQHF
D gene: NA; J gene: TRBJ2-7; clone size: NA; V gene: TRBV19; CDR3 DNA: TGTGCCAGTAGTAGACCGGGACAAGCCTACGAGCAGTACTTC; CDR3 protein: CASSRPGQAYEQYF
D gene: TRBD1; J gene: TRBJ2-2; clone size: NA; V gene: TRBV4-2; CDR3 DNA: TGTGCCAGCAGCCAAGAGGAAAGACAGGGCGCCGGGGAGCTGTTTTTT; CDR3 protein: CASSQEERQGAGELFF
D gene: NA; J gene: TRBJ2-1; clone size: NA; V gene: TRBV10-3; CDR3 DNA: TGTGCCATCAGTGAGCCGGGACACAATGAGCAGTTCTTC; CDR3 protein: CAISEPGHNEQFF
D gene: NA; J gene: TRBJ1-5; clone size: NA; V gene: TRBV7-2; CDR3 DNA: TGTGCCAGCAGCGGGGACACTTCCCCTAAGGATCAGCCCCAGCATTTT; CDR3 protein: CASSGDTSPKDQPQHF
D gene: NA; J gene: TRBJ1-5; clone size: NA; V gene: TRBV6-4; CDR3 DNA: TGTGCCAGCAGTGACTCGAGCAATCAGCCCCAGCATTTT; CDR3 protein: CASSDSSNQPQHF